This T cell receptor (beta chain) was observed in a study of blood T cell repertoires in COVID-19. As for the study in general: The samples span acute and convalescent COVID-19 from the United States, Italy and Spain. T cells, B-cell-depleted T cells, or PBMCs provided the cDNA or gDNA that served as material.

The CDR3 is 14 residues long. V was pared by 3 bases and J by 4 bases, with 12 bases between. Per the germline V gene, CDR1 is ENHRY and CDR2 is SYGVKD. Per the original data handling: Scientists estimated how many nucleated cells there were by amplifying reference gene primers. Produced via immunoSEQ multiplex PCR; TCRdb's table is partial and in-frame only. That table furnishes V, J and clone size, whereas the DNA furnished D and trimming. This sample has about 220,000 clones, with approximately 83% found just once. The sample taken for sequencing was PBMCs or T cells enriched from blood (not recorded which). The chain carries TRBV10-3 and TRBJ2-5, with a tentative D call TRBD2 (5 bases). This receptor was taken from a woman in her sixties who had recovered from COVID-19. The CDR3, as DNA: TGTGCCATCAGTGACCTAGGAGGTGGAGAGACCCAGTACTTC. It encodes CAISDLGGGETQYF.